This TCR beta chain was captured in a study of CXCR3-negative and CXCR3-positive naive CD8 T cells. Study results and caveats: Researchers report that CXCR3-positive naive cells carry more hydrophobic TRB CDR3s than CXCR3-negative naive cells. Diversity ran similarly high across both naive subsets but far lower in memory CD8+ cells. In naive cells, CXCR3-negative and CXCR3-positive subsets had similar TRBV-TRBJ usage; memory cells differed. Expression of CXCR3 was partially reduced after cryopreservation, and fresh PBMCs were used in most assays.

Comments on this clonotype: Its cognate antigen is unknown.

Definition of naive CD8+ T cells rested on a CD45RO-CCR7+CD27+CD95- profile. Through 5' RACE with UMI labels, the TRB cDNA libraries were prepared. From its re-call of the 5' RACE reads, TCRdb lists each CDR3 protein once, without DNA. Its table lists roughly 130,000 distinct CDR3 sequences. The clonotype was recovered from a human donor in good health. Some clones in this sample may be carry-over from other donors' samples. What was sequenced was naive CXCR3+ CD8+ T cells from blood. Stated subset: CD45RO-CCR7+CD27+CD95- naive CD8+ T cells expressing CXCR3 (TNR3+).

This CDR3 reads CATLGTSGRGTYEQYF. The chain joins TRBV7-9 to TRBJ2-7; TCRdb's D call of TRBD2 is untestable without DNA. The CDR3 is made up of 16 amino acids. Germline V gives CDR1 SEHNR, CDR2 FQNEAQ (reference sequence).